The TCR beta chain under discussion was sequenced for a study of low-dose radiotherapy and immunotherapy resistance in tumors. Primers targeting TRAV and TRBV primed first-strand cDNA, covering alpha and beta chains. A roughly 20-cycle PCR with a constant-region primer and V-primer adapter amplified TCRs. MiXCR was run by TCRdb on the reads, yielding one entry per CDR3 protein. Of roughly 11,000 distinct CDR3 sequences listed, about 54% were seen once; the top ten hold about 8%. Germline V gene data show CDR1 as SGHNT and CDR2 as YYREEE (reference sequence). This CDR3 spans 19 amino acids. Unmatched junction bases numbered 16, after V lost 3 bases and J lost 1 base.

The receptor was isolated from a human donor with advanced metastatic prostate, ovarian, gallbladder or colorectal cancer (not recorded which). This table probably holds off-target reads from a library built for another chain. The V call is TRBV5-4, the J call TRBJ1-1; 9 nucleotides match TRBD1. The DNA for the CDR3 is TGTGCCAGCAGCTCGTGGGGGATGAGGACAGGGGAGGAGAACACTGAAGCTTTCTTT. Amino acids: CASSSWGMRTGEENTEAFF.